The clone carrying this T cell receptor (beta chain) was recorded once. The protocol was immunoSEQ multiplex PCR, while the TCRdb copy is restricted to in-frame clones and leaves out a portion. In the table there are roughly 100,000 clones, over 80% of which are singletons. This sample is part of a study of T cell responses to AZD1222 COVID-19 vaccine. Sequencing was performed on peripheral blood, taken on day 0 of AZD1222 vaccination. The clonotype was recovered from an adult in good health.

CDR3 sequence reads: CASRGAMNTEAFF. In DNA form, the CDR3 reads TGTGCCAGCAGAGGGGCCATGAACACTGAAGCTTTCTTT. The V gene is TRBV28, the J gene TRBJ1-1, with D possibly being TRBD1 (5 bases). Trimming cost V 6 bases and J 0 bases, with 8 bases left between them. CDR1 MDHEN and CDR2 SYDVKM come from the germline V gene. The CDR3 has 13 amino acids.